This passage covers 10 T cell receptor beta chains from one sample sequenced in a study of technical replicates of blood from a few donors. Some clones are missing from TCRdb's copy, which holds only in-frame ones; the method was immunoSEQ multiplex PCR. The repertoire holds around 98,000 clones, with more than 90% as singletons. The sequenced material came from T cells isolated from PBMCs. Receptor source: a human donor in good health.

The V gene is TRBV5-1, the J gene TRBJ1-1; no definite D call. V was clipped by 2 bases and J by 11 bases, with 22 bases between them. Germline values: CDR1 SGHRS, CDR2 YFSETQ. The CDR3 runs to 15 residues. The CDR3 nucleotides read TGCGCCAGCAGCTTAGATTTATCACTCCAGCGGAAGGCTTTCTTT. Encoded protein: CASSLDLSLQRKAFF. The full variable domain, completed using reference TRBV5-1 and TRBJ1-1, is KAGVTQTPRYLIKTRGQQVTLSCSPISGHRSVSWYQQTPGQGLQFLFEYFSETQRNKGNFPGRFSGRQFSNSRSEMNVSTLELGDSALYLCASSLDLSLQRKAFFGQGTRLTVV.

This sequence joins TRBV4-1 and TRBJ1-5, with D unresolved. Germline CDR1 MGHRA, CDR2 YSYEKL. V was pared by 0 bases and J by 0 bases, with 9 bases between. This CDR3 has 16 residues. For the CDR3, the DNA is TGCGCCAGCAGCCAAGATCCGGTGTATAGCAATCAGCCCCAGCATTTT. It codes for CASSQDPVYSNQPQHF.

This chain uses TRBV5-1 with TRBJ2-3; D is unresolved. The CDR3 totals 15 residues. V lost 6 bases to trimming and J lost 3 bases, with 17 bases between them. Looked up from germline, CDR1 is SGHRS and CDR2 is YFSETQ. The CDR3 region is CASTRSSDRTDTQYF. As DNA, the CDR3 is TGCGCCAGCACTCGGAGCAGCGACCGGACAGATACGCAGTATTTT. The full variable domain, its missing parts supplied by reference TRBV5-1 and TRBJ2-3, is KAGVTQTPRYLIKTRGQQVTLSCSPISGHRSVSWYQQTPGQGLQFLFEYFSETQRNKGNFPGRFSGRQFSNSRSEMNVSTLELGDSALYLCASTRSSDRTDTQYFGPGTRLTVL.

The chain joins TRBV30 to TRBJ1-5; 7 bases are shared with TRBD1. Germline lookup yields CDR1 GTSNPN and CDR2 SVGIG (reference sequence). The CDR3 extends over 14 amino acids. J lost 6 bases, V lost 2 bases, and 7 bases had no gene match. CDR3 sequence (DNA): TGTGCCTGGAGTACCCCTTACAGGGGTCAGCCCCAGCATTTT. Its protein is CAWSTPYRGQPQHF.

CDR3 coding DNA: TGTGCCTGGAGCAGACAGGGACGAAATCAGCCCCAGCATTTT. Translated: CAWSRQGRNQPQHF. This chain uses TRBV30 with TRBJ1-5; 7 nucleotides match TRBD1. The CDR3 consists of 14 residues. Per germline, CDR1 GTSNPN and CDR2 SVGIG (reference sequence). Trimming took 3 bases from V and 4 from J; bases not matched to a gene: 6.

The rearrangement joins TRBV28 to TRBJ1-2; D possibly corresponds to TRBD1 (6 bases). Trimming removed 1 base at V and 9 bases at J, with 12 bases between. CDR1 MDHEN and CDR2 SYDVKM come from the germline V gene. The CDR3 has 13 amino acids. CDR3 amino acids: CASSLSGVNSYTF. The CDR3 DNA is TGTGCCAGCAGTTTATCAGGGGTGAATAGCTACACCTTC.

CDR3 in amino acids: CASSSDRANYGYTF. Written as DNA, the CDR3 is TGTGCCAGCAGCTCGGACAGAGCTAACTATGGCTACACCTTC. The V gene is TRBV11-2, the J gene TRBJ1-2; D is perhaps TRBD1 (6 bases). V shed 4 bases and J shed 0 bases, with 9 bases lying between them. CDR1 is SGHAT, CDR2 FQNNGV, per germline. The CDR3 covers 14 residues.

The chain links TRBV7-8 to TRBJ2-7; 10 nucleotides line up with TRBD1. This CDR3 has 17 amino acids. Per the germline V gene, CDR1 is SGHVS and CDR2 is FQNEAQ. The V and J ends lost 2 bases and 6 bases, in that order; junction bases with no gene match: 13. The CDR3, as DNA: TGTGCCAGCAGCTTACCGACTAGGGGACAGGGGTATGGCGAGCAGTACTTC. This translates into CASSLPTRGQGYGEQYF.

This chain joins TRBV30 and TRBJ2-7; D not certain. V was trimmed by 1 base and J by 8 bases, leaving 15 bases between them. This CDR3 has 13 residues. Germline assignment: CDR1 GTSNPN and CDR2 SVGIG (reference sequence). The CDR3 region has the DNA TGTGCCTGGAGTGCCTTGGGTGAGGATAAGCAGTACTTC. This translates into CAWSALGEDKQYF. Drawing the rest from reference TRBV30 and TRBJ2-7, the complete variable domain is SQTIHQWPATLVQPVGSPLSLECTVEGTSNPNLYWYRQAAGRGLQLLFYSVGIGQISSEVPQNLSASRPQDRQFILSSKKLLLSDSGFYLCAWSALGEDKQYFGPGTRLTVT.

The chain combines TRBV6-1 with TRBJ2-3; 7 bases are shared with TRBD1. Germline CDR1 is MNHNS and CDR2 is SASEGT. CDR3 size: 15 residues. V was pared by 3 bases and J by 4 bases, with 7 bases of the junction left unmatched. The CDR3 bases are TGTGCCAGCAGTGAGGGGGACAGAGATGCAGATACGCAGTATTTT. It codes for CASSEGDRDADTQYF.